This T cell receptor beta chain is from a study of cytomegalovirus exposure and HLA in healthy donors. V lost 6 bases, J lost 5 bases, and 10 bases lay in between. The CDR3 has 11 amino acids. CDR1 is SQVTM and CDR2 is ANQGSEA in the germline V gene. 13 Jbeta primers and 60 Vbeta primers were used for the PCR. In the authors' workflow: There were 80 million or so unique TCR beta chains by a later count, and approximately 11 million of them were shared. The assay was immunoSEQ multiplex PCR, and TCRdb's table has in-frame clones only and misses some. V, J and clone size were drawn from that table, and D and trimming were deduced from the DNA. The sample includes approximately 180,000 clones, approximately 81% of them seen just once.

Sample: PBMCs. The clonotype comes from a woman aged 30 to 39 in good health and CMV-seronegative. The chain couples TRBV29-1 to TRBJ2-5; perhaps TRBD2 as D (6 bases). The chain's CDR3 is CSVPGGETQYF. CDR3 nucleotide sequence: TGCAGCGTCCCTGGGGGGGAGACCCAGTACTTC.